This T cell receptor beta chain stems from a study of T cells in localized non-small cell lung cancer. The study, taken as a whole, reports: Of the tissues analyzed, uninvolved adjacent lung showed maximal T cell clonality, greater than tumor. Elevated blood T cell density was associated with longer overall survival.

As for this clone: Its antigen is unidentified.

This CDR3 spans 14 amino acids. Germline V gives CDR1 SNHLY, CDR2 FYNNEI. V trimming: 6 bases; J trimming: 6 bases; junction bases outside the gene matches: 5. The assay was immunoSEQ multiplex PCR, and TCRdb's table has in-frame clones only and misses some. The sample shows more than 45,000 clones, roughly 86% of them seen only once. Specimen: PBMCs, collected before any cancer treatment. The chain employs TRBV2 and TRBJ1-6; 7 nucleotides line up with TRBD1. The receptor was derived from a man aged 40 to 75 with stage II lung adenocarcinoma. The DNA of the CDR3 is TGTGCCAGCAGACCCGGACAGGTTAATTCACCCCTCCACTTT. Encoded protein: CASRPGQVNSPLHF. The full variable domain, rest sourced from reference TRBV2 and TRBJ1-6, is EPEVTQTPSHQVTQMGQEVILRCVPISNHLYFYWYRQILGQKVEFLVSFYNNEISEKSEIFDDQFSVERPDGSNFTLKIRSTKLEDSAMYFCASRPGQVNSPLHFGNGTRLTVT.